The clone carrying this TCR beta chain was detected ten times or more. The CDR3 totals 12 residues. Germline CDR1 and CDR2: LGHDT and YNNKEL (reference sequence). Trimming left V 4 bases short and J 1 base short, with 3 bases between. The data originate from a study of spatial heterogeneity in lung cancer. TCRdb reprocessed the 5' RACE reads via MiXCR and lists one record per CDR3 protein. This sample has under 75,000 distinct CDR3 sequences, with 10% to 15% found just once. Noted time point: sample taken at primary tumor resection. No cell sorting; template was whole RNA from tumor, lung tissue or PBMC.

Sequencing was performed on PBMCs, taken at surgery. J is TRBJ2-3 and V is TRBV3-1; unclear D gene. The receptor was isolated from a male donor with early-stage non-small cell lung cancer. The CDR3 is CASSRGTDTQYF. DNA of the CDR3: TGTGCCAGCAGCCGGGGCACAGATACGCAGTATTTT.